Sequencing of this TCR beta chain was carried out in a study of tumor and adjacent non-tumor tissue in lung cancer (dated by TCRdb to the late 2010s). Context from the whole study: Patients with adenocarcinoma (about 12), squamous cell carcinoma (2) and small cell lung cancer (1) were included in the cohort. Ages among the roughly 15 patients ranged from roughly 31 to 76 years, there were about ten men and 5 women, and disease was at TNM stage I to III. A total of roughly 130 million productive TCRbeta reads were generated by sequencing, corresponding to an average of roughly 4 million reads per sample. Bulk TCRbeta repertoires were compared between lung tumor tissue and matched distant non-tumor lung tissue obtained from more than twelve lung cancer patients. TCRbeta CDR3 sequencing was performed on 25 to 35 paired specimens, with one tumor sample and one normal lung sample collected per patient. Overall results and qualifications from the work: Because peripheral blood was not sequenced, blood TCRbeta repertoires in the lung cancer patients of the study were not examined. The cohort had only around 14 patients, and the authors noted that larger samples and more detailed clinical data are needed. Tumor tissue showed significantly greater TCR diversity (inverse Simpson) than normal lung tissue (approximately 400 vs 170, P = 0.0075, Mann-Whitney U test). In normal lung, the top 100 clones accounted for a significantly larger cumulative share of the repertoire than in tumor tissue. Neither the sequencing platform nor unique molecular identifiers are named or mentioned anywhere in the methods. Younger patients had significantly higher TCR diversity, and higher tumor TCR diversity was associated with shorter overall and disease-free survival.

Receptor libraries were prepared by multiplex PCR. Sequencer: Illumina HiSeq 2500. TCRbeta libraries were constructed through three rounds of nested PCR with primers (Table S4) according to protocols modified from ARM-PCR. Before sequencing, PCR products of 200-500 bp were excised from the gel and purified with the QIAquick gel extraction kit. Per the original workflow: Trimmomatic was used to clean the reads, FLASH was used to merge the reads into complete CDR3 sequences, and MiTCR was used to assign the reads to V(D)J germline segments. VDJtools was used to compute clonal diversity as the inverse Simpson's index. In-frame sequences without a premature stop codon were defined as productive reads. TCRdb passed the public sequencing reads through fastp at Q25 and MiXCR, retaining productive beta sequences. Identical CDR3 proteins give one entry, which carries the most common genes and DNA. V and J calls and clone size were set by TCRdb, not the authors. The sample profile shows some 100,000 distinct CDR3 sequences; under 65% of them were found once. 15% to 20% of the sample is in the top ten clones.

RNA was isolated from bulk unsorted tissue, and RNA quality was assessed with a NanoDrop ND-1000 and an Agilent 2100. The normal lung samples consisted of distant non-tumor tissue collected more than 3 cm from the tumor edge. All donors had newly diagnosed lung cancer, had not received prior chemotherapy, and were admitted for thoracic surgery in China between August and November 2014. Patients who had received previous radiotherapy or chemotherapy, or who had another concurrent cancer, were excluded from the study. Surgical tissue pieces of about 1-2.1 cm3 were preserved in RNAlater solution and were kept at -80 degrees C until use. This clonotype was observed at least ten times. Its specific antigen is unknown. There are no base qualities to consult, and no much larger clone falls within one base. From the cysteine up to the phenylalanine, the CDR3 has a length of 12 residues. The kept DNA is CDR3 alone, 36 bases in frame from the first base. The germline V gene (reference sequence) provides CDR1 SEHNR and CDR2 FQNEAQ. The germline ends are 6 bases apart after V is trimmed by 5 bases and J by 3 bases.

The specimen sequenced was distant non-tumor lung tissue. The rearranged chain carries TRBV7-9 and TRBJ2-3; too little of a D gene remains to name it. The receptor was isolated from a man aged 55 to 70 with non-small cell lung cancer. The DNA is TGTGCCAGCAGCCGTTATACAGATACGCAGTATTTT. Its protein is CASSRYTDTQYF.